This T cell receptor beta chain was identified in a study of vaccination and CD4 T cells after COVID-19 (dated by TCRdb to the early 2020s). In terms of the full investigation: Convalescent patients had a positive SARS-CoV-2 result on nasal swab PCR, and of these patients, nine had mild disease and one had severe disease. In the convalescent cohort there were six males and four females, among whom were two Hispanic individuals, seven Caucasians, two Asians and one multiracial person. Participants received two doses of either the Pfizer-BioNTech BNT162b2 vaccine (n=8) or the Moderna mRNA-1273 vaccine (n=2). Post-COVID blood samples from convalescent patients were collected a median of roughly 100 days after diagnosis, with a range of roughly 30 to 161 days. Post-vaccine blood samples were collected a median of around 70 days after the second vaccine dose, ranging from roughly 12 to 250 days. Overlapping spike peptide pools from SARS-CoV-2 and from the common cold coronaviruses HCoV-NL63, HCoV-OC43 and HCoV-229E were used as culture stimuli. Control cultures received a CEFX viral epitope pool as the positive control, an HIV-1 Nef peptide pool as the negative control, or no peptide. In around nine COVID-19 convalescent patients and a handful of infection-naive healthy vaccine recipients, the spike-specific CD4+ TCR repertoire before mRNA vaccination was compared with the repertoire after mRNA vaccination. Paper-wide results and their limitations: The median number of SARS-CoV-2-reactive clonotypes rose from approximately 20 after infection to a few dozen after vaccination, but the change was not significant. In convalescent patients, a median 86.3% of post-vaccine SARS-CoV-2-reactive clones were detected only after vaccination, and vaccine-specific priming was suggested by this finding. The study included relatively few convalescent patients and did not analyze early timepoints after natural infection. Of the vaccine-specific clones in convalescent patients, 304 of 307, or nearly all, reacted only to SARS-CoV-2 spike and did not cross-react with common cold coronaviruses.

Concerning this clonotype itself: Its recognized antigen is unknown. No base quality values were provided; no much bigger clone lies one nucleotide off.

Receptor libraries were prepared by PCR. DNA from cultured CD4+ T cells was subjected to TCR sequencing with the Oncomine TCR Beta short-read assay at the Johns Hopkins FTIC core. The QIAamp micro DNA kit was used to extract genomic DNA from the cultured CD4+ T cells. Oncomine TCR Beta libraries from cultured CD4+ T cells were pooled with unique dual indexes and sequenced on an Illumina iSeq 100. The paper's data handling went like this. Non-productive sequences were removed, and CDR3s that did not start with C, did not end with F or W, or were shorter than 7 amino acids were discarded. Antigen-specific clonotypes were identified using the MANAFEST web application through comparison of peptide-stimulated wells with reference and other culture wells. Positive clones required FDR below 0.05, an odds ratio above 5, and productive frequency above 0.1% in at least two of three replicate wells. A clonotype counted as cross-reactive if it showed significant expansion both in the SARS-CoV-2 spike wells and in at least one common cold coronavirus spike condition. CDR3 homology was assessed with Levenshtein distances (stringdist) and unrooted phylogenetic trees (ape) in R version 3.6.1. TCRdb reprocessing: public reads trimmed at Q25 with fastp, clones called with MiXCR, in-frame beta chains kept. For every CDR3 protein sequence, its rows merge into one entry that carries the most common genes and DNA. The V and J calls shown here were made by TCRdb, not taken from the authors' results. This sample is represented by 11,000 or so distinct CDR3 sequences; more than 50% of them were singletons. The ten largest clones represent more than 8% of the sample.

The sample's treatment or condition label, in plain terms: approximately 9-day PBMC culture with coronavirus spike peptide pools or control peptides (ViraFEST assay). The ViraFEST assay was used in the study, in which antigen-specific T cells were expanded with peptide pools and expanded clonotypes were subsequently identified by TCR sequencing. The convalescent patients' positive SARS-CoV-2 PCR tests fell between March and December 2020, which was before the Alpha, Beta and Delta variants emerged in the United States. PBMCs were cultured at about 2 million per well in IMDM supplemented with roughly 5.2% human AB serum and about 9.5 IU/ml IL-2, with about 9 ug/ml peptide pools added. Half of the culture medium was replaced with fresh IL-2-containing medium on days 3 and 7. Once the cells had been in culture for roughly 10 days, the EasySep CD4+ T cell isolation kit was used to isolate CD4+ T cells by negative selection. Ficoll-Paque Plus gradient centrifugation was used to isolate PBMCs from whole blood, and the isolated PBMCs were then either used fresh or cryopreserved at -140C. Each culture condition was generally run in triplicate wells.

Trimming accounts for 2 bases at V and 5 bases at J, while the number of junction bases matched to no gene is 4. The CDR3 has 13 amino acids, counting the end cysteine and phenylalanine. Just CDR3 DNA is preserved here, 39 bases in frame from base 1. The receptor was derived from a human donor who had recovered from COVID-19. The source material was CD4+ T cells from blood, cultured in vitro. The chain was built from TRBV5-7 and TRBJ2-7, with TRBD1 identical over 7 junction bases. TRBV5-7 is reported as an ORF; its role is uncertain. The nucleotide sequence is TGTGCCAGCAGCTTCCAGGGGGTTAACGAGCAGTACTTC. Its protein reads: CASSFQGVNEQYF.